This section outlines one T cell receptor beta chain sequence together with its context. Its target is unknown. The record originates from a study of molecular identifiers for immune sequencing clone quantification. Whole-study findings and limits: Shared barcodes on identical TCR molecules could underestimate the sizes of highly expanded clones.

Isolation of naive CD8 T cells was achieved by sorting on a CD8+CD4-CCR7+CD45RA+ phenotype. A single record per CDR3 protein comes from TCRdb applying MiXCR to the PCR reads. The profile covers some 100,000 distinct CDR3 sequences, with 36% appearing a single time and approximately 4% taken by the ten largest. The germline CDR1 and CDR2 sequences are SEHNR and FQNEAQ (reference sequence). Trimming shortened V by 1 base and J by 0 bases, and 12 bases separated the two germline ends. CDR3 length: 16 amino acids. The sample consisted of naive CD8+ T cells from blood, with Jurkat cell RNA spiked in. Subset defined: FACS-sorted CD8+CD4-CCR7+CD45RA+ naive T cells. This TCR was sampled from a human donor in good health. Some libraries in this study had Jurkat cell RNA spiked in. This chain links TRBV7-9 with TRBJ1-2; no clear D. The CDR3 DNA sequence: TGTGCCAGCAGCTTAGGTCCACAGAGCTCTAACTATGGCTACACCTTC. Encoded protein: CASSLGPQSSNYGYTF.